The entry below gives a single T cell receptor beta chain sequence along with its context. Sequencing was performed with immunoSEQ multiplex PCR; in TCRdb, only in-frame clones are kept and a portion is missing. The repertoire has about 320,000 clones, roughly 90% of them found once; the top ten carry roughly 2.5%. The record originates from a study of blood T cell repertoires in COVID-19. V was clipped by 3 bases and J by 10 bases, with 6 bases between them. The CDR3 spans 11 residues. The germline V gene encodes CDR1 MNHEY and CDR2 SVGAGI. The TCR sequence derives from a man aged 55 to 70 who had recovered from COVID-19. The specimen was PBMCs or T cells enriched from blood (not recorded which). The rearrangement joins TRBV6-5 to TRBJ1-4; D is perhaps TRBD1 (5 bases). The DNA for the CDR3 is TGTGCCAGCAGTTATAGGGGAAAACTGTTTTTT. Translation: CASSYRGKLFF.